The 25 T cell receptor beta chains below were found in one sample sequenced in a study of T cell changes during pregnancy in multiple sclerosis. Clones were sequenced by immunoSEQ multiplex PCR, and TCRdb holds only the in-frame ones, with some missing. In the table there are about 70,000 clones, about 91% of which are singletons. Material: peripheral blood, obtained after pregnancy. These receptors came from a female donor with multiple sclerosis, enrolled in a pregnancy study.

CDR3 loop: CASSETGSGRAGEQYF. Written as DNA, the CDR3 is TGTGCCAGCAGCGAAACCGGTAGCGGGAGGGCCGGAGAGCAGTACTTC. The gene calls are TRBV5-4 and TRBJ2-7, with 11 bases identical to TRBD2. The trim removed 4 bases at V and 7 bases at J, leaving 13 bases unmatched. CDR3 length equals 16 residues. The germline V gene encodes CDR1 SGHNT and CDR2 YYREEE (reference sequence).

This chain's CDR3 is CASSYTGTGGKNIQYF. As DNA, the CDR3 is TGTGCCAGCAGTTACACCGGGACAGGGGGCAAGAACATTCAGTACTTC. The chain links TRBV6-5 to TRBJ2-4; TRBD1 aligns across 12 bases. The germline V gene has CDR1 MNHEY and CDR2 SVGAGI. CDR3 length equals 16 residues. J lost 7 bases, V lost 2 bases, and 6 bases had no gene match.

The chain employs TRBV7-9 and TRBJ1-5; tentative D call: TRBD1 (5 bases). Trimming left V 2 bases short and J 2 bases short, with 10 bases between. Germline-derived CDR1 and CDR2 are SEHNR and FQNEAQ (reference sequence). CDR3 size: 15 residues. CDR3 nucleotide sequence: TGTGCCAGCAGCTTAAGCAGGGCAGGCAATCAGCCCCAGCATTTT. Its translation: CASSLSRAGNQPQHF.

This clone has a single count. The chain has TRBV5-6 and TRBJ2-5; tentative D call: TRBD2 (7 bases). This CDR3 is built from 15 residues. Per the germline V gene, CDR1 is SGHDT and CDR2 is YYEEEE. Trimming took off 3 bases at V and 1 base at J, with 13 bases between the two ends. As DNA, the CDR3 is TGTGCCAGCAGCTGGGGGGGGGCAGGCCAAGAGACCCAGTACTTC. Its translation: CASSWGGAGQETQYF.

The gene calls are TRBV11-2 and TRBJ2-1; 13 bases match TRBD2. J was trimmed by 9 bases and V by 0 bases; bases with no gene match: 5. The germline V gene encodes CDR1 SGHAT and CDR2 FQNNGV. The CDR3 spans 16 residues. Written as DNA, the CDR3 is TGTGCCAGCAGCTTAGAAGGACTAGCGGGGGTACCTGAGCAGTTCTTC. This gives the protein CASSLEGLAGVPEQFF.

This rearrangement joins TRBV4-2 to TRBJ2-3, with TRBD2 identical over 9 bases. This CDR3 spans 18 amino acids. The trim removed 6 bases at V and 2 bases at J, leaving 15 bases unmatched. Germline assignment: CDR1 LGHNA and CDR2 YNFKEQ. The CDR3 loop is CASRFRGGAGGLTDTQYF. CDR3 nucleotide sequence: TGTGCCAGCAGATTTCGGGGAGGAGCGGGAGGTCTCACAGATACGCAGTATTTT.

This clone showed up just once. CDR3 amino acids: CASSLEAGLGIQYF. The CDR3 DNA follows: TGTGCCAGCAGCTTGGAGGCGGGACTGGGCATTCAGTACTTC. This chain joins TRBV5-6 and TRBJ2-4; tentatively, D is TRBD2 (6 bases). In germline, CDR1 is SGHDT, CDR2 YYEEEE. The CDR3 loop spans 14 amino acids. The ends were cut back, 0 bases at V and 9 bases at J, with 13 bases in the middle.

The rearrangement joins TRBV18 to TRBJ1-2; D might be TRBD1 (6 bases). From germline, CDR1 is KGHSH and CDR2 LQKENI. The germline V and J ends were trimmed by 0 bases and 7 bases, with 9 bases remaining between them. CDR3 length equals 13 residues. Written as DNA, the CDR3 is TGTGCCAGCTCACCACCTACAGGGCCTGGCTACACCTTC. Its translation: CASSPPTGPGYTF.

This chain connects TRBV28 to TRBJ1-4; TRBD1 matches 7 bases. The CDR3 is made up of 12 amino acids. Trimming cost V 6 bases and J 12 bases; bases outside gene matches: 7. Per germline, CDR1 MDHEN and CDR2 SYDVKM. CDR3 residues: CASRGDSRQLFF. The CDR3 nucleotides read TGTGCCAGCAGGGGGGACAGTCGTCAACTGTTTTTT.

This clone was detected only once. The rearrangement joins TRBV5-1 to TRBJ2-7; 9 positions agree with TRBD1. V dropped 1 base and J dropped 5; count of bases not matched to a gene: 7. This CDR3 comprises 15 residues. CDR1 is SGHRS, CDR2 YFSETQ, per germline. In DNA form, the CDR3 reads TGCGCCAGCAGCTTGTCGGGACAGGGAACTCACGAGCAGTACTTC. Translating it yields CASSLSGQGTHEQYF.

J is TRBJ1-5 and V is TRBV6-6, with 10 positions matching TRBD1. J was trimmed by 4 bases and V by 5 bases; bases with no gene match: 8. Germline CDR1 is MNHNY and CDR2 is SVGAGI (reference sequence). The CDR3 covers 16 residues. Here the CDR3 reads CASSPGTGVLNQPQHF. Here the CDR3 DNA reads TGTGCCAGCAGTCCCGGGACAGGGGTACTAAATCAGCCCCAGCATTTT.

V usage is TRBV7-2 and J usage is TRBJ2-7, with D possibly being TRBD1 (6 bases). This CDR3 is 18 amino acids long. Germline lookup yields CDR1 SGHTA and CDR2 FQGNSA. The V gene lost 1 base and the J gene lost 0 bases, with 19 bases spanning the gap. For the CDR3, the DNA is TGTGCCAGCAGCTTAGGAGGGGGTTTAATCAGTAGCTCCTACGAGCAGTACTTC. Encoded protein: CASSLGGGLISSSYEQYF.

The chain combines TRBV18 with TRBJ2-7; D is ambiguous. V was pared by 3 bases and J by 0 bases, with 12 bases between. Per germline, CDR1 KGHSH and CDR2 LQKENI. The CDR3 length is 15 residues. The CDR3 sequence: CASSPSPMSSYEQYF. CDR3 bases: TGTGCCAGCTCACCTTCACCCATGAGCTCCTACGAGCAGTACTTC. Combining the CDR3 with reference TRBV18 and TRBJ2-7 gives the whole variable domain NAGVMQNPRHLVRRRGQEARLRCSPMKGHSHVYWYRQLPEEGLKFMVYLQKENIIDESGMPKERFSAEFPKEGPSILRIQQVVRGDSAAYFCASSPSPMSSYEQYFGPGTRLTVT.

V is TRBV6-6 and J is TRBJ1-2, with 9 bases that match TRBD1. Germline V gives CDR1 MNHNY, CDR2 SVGAGI (reference sequence). The V and J ends lost 4 bases and 3 bases, in that order; junction bases with no gene match: 6. CDR3 length: 15 amino acids. The CDR3 nucleotides are TGTGCCAGCAGTTTACGGGGACAGGGACACTATGGCTACACCTTC. Its protein is CASSLRGQGHYGYTF.

The J gene is TRBJ2-3, the V gene TRBV5-1, with TRBD2 matching 10 bases. Germline V CDR1 and CDR2: SGHRS, YFSETQ. The trim removed 5 bases at V and 2 bases at J, leaving 11 bases unmatched. This CDR3 has 17 residues. Here the CDR3 reads CASSRDVAGGLTDTQYF. In DNA, the CDR3 is TGCGCCAGCAGTCGAGACGTAGCGGGGGGCCTCACAGATACGCAGTATTTT.

The gene calls are TRBV5-4 and TRBJ1-2, with 10 bases lining up with TRBD1. The CDR3 has 18 amino acids. The germline V gene encodes CDR1 SGHNT and CDR2 YYREEE (reference sequence). V lost 5 bases, J lost 3 bases, and 16 bases stayed unmatched. CDR3 in amino acids: CASSPYLSGTGDYYGYTF. The CDR3 coding sequence is TGTGCCAGCAGTCCCTATCTATCTGGGACAGGGGATTACTATGGCTACACCTTC.

A word on this clone: One end of the junction varies from germline; a read error may be responsible. Other nucleotide sequences in the sample specify the same CDR3. The chain is built from TRBV30 and TRBJ1-3, with D possibly being TRBD1 (5 bases). The CDR3 consists of 13 residues. CDR1 is GTSNPN, CDR2 SVGIG, per germline (reference sequence). CDR3: CALDSYSGNTIYF. CDR3 in DNA: TGCGCCTTAGACAGTTACTCTGGAAACACCATATATTTT.

This clone has just one count. The rearrangement links TRBV4-2 to TRBJ2-1, with 7 nucleotides matching TRBD1. Germline assignment: CDR1 LGHNA and CDR2 YNFKEQ. The CDR3 is made up of 13 amino acids. With V trimmed by 7 bases and J by 4 bases, 4 bases remained unmatched. This CDR3 is CASTGQIYNEQFF. The CDR3 DNA reads TGTGCCAGCACGGGACAGATATACAATGAGCAGTTCTTC.

This chain links TRBV2 with TRBJ1-1; a weak D match, TRBD1 (5 bases). The CDR3 runs to 14 residues. Germline-derived CDR1 and CDR2 are SNHLY and FYNNEI. Trimming cost V 2 bases and J 7 bases, with 14 bases left between them. The CDR3 region is CASSEWSRVGEAFF. Here the CDR3 DNA reads TGTGCCAGCAGTGAATGGTCCAGGGTAGGTGAAGCTTTCTTT.

The J gene is TRBJ1-2, the V gene TRBV7-2; D is undetermined. CDR3 length: 14 amino acids. V was pared by 6 bases and J by 4 bases, with 15 bases between. The germline gives CDR1 SGHTA, CDR2 FQGNSA. CDR3 coding DNA: TGTGCCAGCAGTTACAACCGGGGAACCTATGGCTACACCTTC. Translation: CASSYNRGTYGYTF.

The chain combines TRBV6-1 with TRBJ2-7; 7 bases match TRBD1. J was trimmed by 0 bases and V by 4 bases; bases with no gene match: 9. Germline V gene sequence: CDR1 MNHNS, CDR2 SASEGT. This CDR3 region has 16 residues. The CDR3 here is CASSGVQGSGSYEQYF. The CDR3 nucleotides are TGTGCCAGCAGTGGAGTACAGGGGTCGGGCTCCTACGAGCAGTACTTC.

This chain joins TRBV7-2 and TRBJ2-1; 8 bases agree with TRBD2. V was pared by 5 bases and J by 4 bases, with 13 bases of the junction left unmatched. Germline CDR1 and CDR2: SGHTA and FQGNSA. The CDR3 length is 17 residues. CDR3 DNA sequence: TGTGCCAGCAGCCTCGTCGCATCGGGACTAGATTACAATGAGCAGTTCTTC. This translates into CASSLVASGLDYNEQFF.

The V gene is TRBV25-1, the J gene TRBJ1-4; D not resolved. Germline V CDR1 and CDR2: MGHDK, SYGVNS. V was clipped by 4 bases and J by 4 bases, with 13 bases between them. The CDR3 runs to 15 residues. The CDR3 spells CASSAEGAVNEKLFF. In DNA, the CDR3 is TGTGCCAGCAGTGCTGAGGGTGCAGTTAATGAAAAACTGTTTTTT.

The chain links TRBV18 to TRBJ2-1; the D gene is possibly TRBD2 (6 bases). The V gene's germline CDR1 is KGHSH and CDR2 LQKENI. Trimming pared 3 bases from V and 8 bases from J, leaving 11 bases between. The CDR3 covers 13 residues. CDR3 loop: CASSPGGMDEQFF. CDR3 bases: TGTGCCAGCTCACCTGGAGGGATGGATGAGCAGTTCTTC.

The rearrangement joins TRBV2 to TRBJ2-7; TRBD1 agrees at 7 bases. Germline V gene data show CDR1 as SNHLY and CDR2 as FYNNEI. With 5 bases clipped from V and 7 bases from J, the junction kept 20 bases outside the gene matches. There are 17 residues in the CDR3. CDR3 loop: CASSTSSDRAYTSEQYF. DNA for the CDR3: TGTGCCAGCAGTACCAGTTCCGACAGGGCCTATACGAGTGAGCAGTACTTC.